These T cell receptor beta chains were read from a single sample in a study of early T cells in non-severe SARS-CoV-2 infection. Each CDR3 protein is one row after TCRdb ran MiXCR on the 5' RACE reads. Found here are roughly 55,000 distinct CDR3 sequences, around a tenth of them singletons; the top ten hold 10% to 13%. Sequencing input: whole blood. All receptors come from an adult who was a healthcare worker with PCR-confirmed SARS-CoV-2 infection or an uninfected control (not recorded which). Each CDR3 is given without its conserved first and last residue. The order of the fields is J gene, clone size, V gene, CDR3 protein. Some rows have no size entry. The others give once, few or many, or a class for an expanded clone.

>TRBJ2-1|-|TRBV7-9
ASIIDRISYNEQF
>TRBJ2-4|many|TRBV12-3/TRBV12-4
ASSLPGARKNIQY
>TRBJ2-1|few|TRBV6-5
ASSLAGVPLNEQF
>TRBJ1-5|-|TRBV3-1
ASSHSGTGSNQPQH
>TRBJ2-3|many|TRBV5-1
ASSWNGGTDTQY
>TRBJ2-2|-|TRBV19
ASKVQGLAELF
>TRBJ1-2|-|TRBV24-1
ATSDFDTGGYT
>TRBJ2-7|few|TRBV29-1
SVEEGGGYEQY
>TRBJ2-5|-|TRBV6-1
ASSERWGQTSETQY
>TRBJ2-5|few|TRBV29-1
SVGGRTQVETQY
>TRBJ2-7|few|TRBV28
ASRDTSSYEQY
>TRBJ1-1|few|TRBV6-5
ASSSRGVNTEAF
>TRBJ1-6|few|TRBV20-1
SARVGQGYSPLH
>TRBJ2-3|few|TRBV5-1
ASSLDHRITTDTQY
>TRBJ2-1|many|TRBV30
AWRVRGPSYNEQF
>TRBJ1-1|-|TRBV10-2
ASSESLLNTEAF
>TRBJ2-1|many|TRBV9
ASSVEVRVEQF
>TRBJ1-5|many|TRBV2
ASRYHRDSNQPQH
>TRBJ2-7|few|TRBV7-2
ASSWGPSYEQY
>TRBJ1-5|-|TRBV3-1
ASSRGTAENQPQH
>TRBJ1-5|many|TRBV27
ASSLYPTALNQPQH
>TRBJ1-1|-|TRBV18
ASSPGQAENTEAF
>TRBJ2-1|many|TRBV19
ASSKRLAGADNEQF
>TRBJ2-4|-|TRBV28
ASSLLGTGANIQY
>TRBJ2-5|-|TRBV11-2
ASSLMSETQY
>TRBJ1-5|many|TRBV6-5
ASSYRDNQPQH
>TRBJ2-7|few|TRBV12-3/TRBV12-4
ASSLAGRVVGQY
>TRBJ2-3|many|TRBV20-1
SAELSVAGGPGTDTQY
>TRBJ1-6|-|TRBV18
ASSLAGTAYNSPLH
>TRBJ2-2|-|TRBV5-6
ASSPGPNTGELF
>TRBJ2-5|few|TRBV2
ASSPGGAETQY
>TRBJ2-7|many|TRBV28
ASSAGGTTSYEQY
>TRBJ1-4|-|TRBV29-1
SVAPGGADEKLF
>TRBJ2-3|many|TRBV5-1
ASSQGDPRTDTQY
>TRBJ2-4|-|TRBV28
ASYDKGKNIQY
>TRBJ2-2|-|TRBV29-1
SVGWGLNTGELF
>TRBJ1-6|-|TRBV2
ASGQGDSPLH